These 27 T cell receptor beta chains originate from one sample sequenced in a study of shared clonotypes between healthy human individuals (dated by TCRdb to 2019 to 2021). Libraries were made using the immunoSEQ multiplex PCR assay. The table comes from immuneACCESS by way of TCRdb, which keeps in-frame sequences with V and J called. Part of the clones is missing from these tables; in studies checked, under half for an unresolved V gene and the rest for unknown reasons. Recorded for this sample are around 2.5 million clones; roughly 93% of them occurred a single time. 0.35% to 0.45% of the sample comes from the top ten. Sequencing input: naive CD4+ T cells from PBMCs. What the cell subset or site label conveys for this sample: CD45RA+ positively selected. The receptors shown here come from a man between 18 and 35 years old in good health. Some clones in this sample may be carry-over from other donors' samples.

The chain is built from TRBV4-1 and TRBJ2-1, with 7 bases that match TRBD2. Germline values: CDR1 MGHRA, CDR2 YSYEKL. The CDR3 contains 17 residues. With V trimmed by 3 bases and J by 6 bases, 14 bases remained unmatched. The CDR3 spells CASSQGIAGVRINEQFF. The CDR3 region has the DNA TGCGCCAGCAGCCAGGGAATAGCGGGTGTTCGTATCAATGAGCAGTTCTTC.

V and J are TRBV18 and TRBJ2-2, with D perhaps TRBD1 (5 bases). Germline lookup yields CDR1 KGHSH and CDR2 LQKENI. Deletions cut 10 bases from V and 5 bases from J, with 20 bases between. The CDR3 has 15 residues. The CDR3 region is CATTQSRVGTGELFF. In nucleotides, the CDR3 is TGTGCCACCACTCAGAGCAGGGTCGGAACCGGGGAGCTGTTTTTT.

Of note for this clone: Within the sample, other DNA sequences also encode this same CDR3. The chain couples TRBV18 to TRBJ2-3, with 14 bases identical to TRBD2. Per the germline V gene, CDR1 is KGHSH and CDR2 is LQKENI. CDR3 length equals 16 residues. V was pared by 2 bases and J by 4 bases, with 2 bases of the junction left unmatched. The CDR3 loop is CASSPGTSGSSDTQYF. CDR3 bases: TGTGCCAGCTCACCAGGGACTAGCGGGAGCTCAGATACGCAGTATTTT.

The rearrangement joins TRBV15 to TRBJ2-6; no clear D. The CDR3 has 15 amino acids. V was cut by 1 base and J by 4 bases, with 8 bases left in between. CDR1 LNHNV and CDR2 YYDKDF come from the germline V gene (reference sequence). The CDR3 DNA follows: TGTGCCACCAGCAGAGCGGTTCCCGGGGCCAACGTCCTGACTTTC. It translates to CATSRAVPGANVLTF.

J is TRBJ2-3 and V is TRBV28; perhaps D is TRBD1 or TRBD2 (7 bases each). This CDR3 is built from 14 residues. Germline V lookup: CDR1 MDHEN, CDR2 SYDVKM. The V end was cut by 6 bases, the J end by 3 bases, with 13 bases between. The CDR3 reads CASRLRGGTDTQYF. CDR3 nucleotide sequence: TGTGCCAGCAGGCTCAGGGGGGGGACAGATACGCAGTATTTT.

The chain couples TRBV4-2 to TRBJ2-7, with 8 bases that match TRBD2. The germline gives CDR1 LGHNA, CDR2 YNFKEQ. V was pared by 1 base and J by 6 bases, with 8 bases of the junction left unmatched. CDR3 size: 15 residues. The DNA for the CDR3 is TGTGCCAGCAGCCAAGTTACCGGGAGGGAGGCCGAGCAGTACTTC. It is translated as CASSQVTGREAEQYF.

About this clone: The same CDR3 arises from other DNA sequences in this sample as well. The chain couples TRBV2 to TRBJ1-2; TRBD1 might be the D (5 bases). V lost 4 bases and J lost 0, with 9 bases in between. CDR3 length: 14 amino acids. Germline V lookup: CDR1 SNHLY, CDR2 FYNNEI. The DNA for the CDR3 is TGTGCCAGCAGTGGACCAGGGACTAACTATGGCTACACCTTC. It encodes CASSGPGTNYGYTF.

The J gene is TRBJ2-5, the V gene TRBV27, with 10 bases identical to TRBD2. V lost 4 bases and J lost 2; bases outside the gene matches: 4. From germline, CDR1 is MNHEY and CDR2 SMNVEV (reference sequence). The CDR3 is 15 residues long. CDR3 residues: CASSSPSGGQETQYF. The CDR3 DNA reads TGTGCCAGCAGTTCTCCTAGCGGGGGACAAGAGACCCAGTACTTC.

This CDR3 is CASSRDSDYEQYF. The CDR3 DNA follows: TGCGCCAGCAGCAGGGACAGCGACTACGAGCAGTACTTC. V is TRBV5-1 and J is TRBJ2-7; 7 bases align to TRBD1. V trimming: 4 bases; J trimming: 3 bases; junction bases outside the gene matches: 4. The CDR3 sequence is 13 residues long. Germline assignment: CDR1 SGHRS and CDR2 YFSETQ.

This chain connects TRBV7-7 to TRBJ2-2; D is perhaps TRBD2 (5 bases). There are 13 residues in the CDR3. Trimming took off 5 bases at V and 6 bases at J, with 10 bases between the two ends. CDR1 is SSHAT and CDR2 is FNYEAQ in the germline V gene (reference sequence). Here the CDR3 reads CASSIDGAGELFF. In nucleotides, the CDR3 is TGTGCCAGCAGCATAGACGGGGCCGGGGAGCTGTTTTTT.

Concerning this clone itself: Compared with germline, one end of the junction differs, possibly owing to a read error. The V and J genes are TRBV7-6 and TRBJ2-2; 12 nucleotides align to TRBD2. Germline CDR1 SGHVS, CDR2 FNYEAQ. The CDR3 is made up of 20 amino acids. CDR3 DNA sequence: TGTGCCAGCAGCGTAGCACTAGCGGGAGGAAGGCTACGGGTCACCGGGGAGCTGTTTTTT. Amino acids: CASSVALAGGRLRVTGELFF. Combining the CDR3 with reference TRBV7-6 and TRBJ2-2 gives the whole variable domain GAGVSQSPRYKVTKRGQDVALRCDPISGHVSLYWYRQALGQGPEFLTYFNYEAQQDKSGLPNDRFSAERPEGSISTLTIQRTEQRDSAMYRCASSVALAGGRLRVTGELFFGEGSRLTVL.

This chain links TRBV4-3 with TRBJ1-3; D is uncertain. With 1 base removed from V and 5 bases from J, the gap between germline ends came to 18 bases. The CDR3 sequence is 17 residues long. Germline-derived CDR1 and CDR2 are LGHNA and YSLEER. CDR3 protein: CASSQGSGHTNRNTIYF. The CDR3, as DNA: TGCGCCAGCAGCCAAGGCTCCGGGCACACAAATAGAAACACCATATATTTT.

In nucleotides, the CDR3 is TGCAGCGTGTCATACGCTAACTATGGCTACACCTTC. Translating gives CSVSYANYGYTF. The chain uses TRBV29-1 and TRBJ1-2; D is undetermined. The length of the CDR3 is 12 residues. Germline V CDR1 and CDR2: SQVTM, ANQGSEA. With 6 bases removed from V and 0 bases from J, the gap between germline ends came to 8 bases.

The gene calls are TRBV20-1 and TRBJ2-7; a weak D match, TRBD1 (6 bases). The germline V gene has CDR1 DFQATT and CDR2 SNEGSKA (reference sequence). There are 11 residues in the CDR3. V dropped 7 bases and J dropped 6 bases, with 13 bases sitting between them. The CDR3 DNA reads TGCAGTGGGTCAGGGGCGGGCGAGCAGTACTTC. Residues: CSGSGAGEQYF.

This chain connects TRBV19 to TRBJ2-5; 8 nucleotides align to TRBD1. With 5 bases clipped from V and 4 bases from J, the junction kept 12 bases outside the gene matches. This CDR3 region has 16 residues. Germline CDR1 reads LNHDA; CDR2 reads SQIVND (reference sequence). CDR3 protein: CASSPIRDRPGETQYF. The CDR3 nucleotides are TGTGCCAGTAGTCCCATCCGGGACAGGCCTGGAGAGACCCAGTACTTC.

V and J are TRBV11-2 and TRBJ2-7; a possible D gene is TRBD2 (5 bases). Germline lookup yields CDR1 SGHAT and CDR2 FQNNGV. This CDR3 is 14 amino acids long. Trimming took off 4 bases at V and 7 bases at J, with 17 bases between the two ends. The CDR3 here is CASSSVPSQREQYF. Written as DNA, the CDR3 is TGTGCCAGCAGCTCAGTCCCCTCACAGCGGGAGCAGTACTTC.

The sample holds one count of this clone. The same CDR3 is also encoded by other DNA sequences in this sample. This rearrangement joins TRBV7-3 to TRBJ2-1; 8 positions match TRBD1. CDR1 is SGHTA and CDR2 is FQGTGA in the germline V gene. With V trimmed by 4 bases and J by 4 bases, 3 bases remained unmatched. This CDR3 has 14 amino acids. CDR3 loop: CASSSGGVYNEQFF. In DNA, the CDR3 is TGTGCCAGCAGCTCAGGGGGCGTTTACAATGAGCAGTTCTTC. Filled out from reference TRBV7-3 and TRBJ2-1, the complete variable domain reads GAGVSQTPSNKVTEKGKYVELRCDPISGHTALYWYRQSLGQGPEFLIYFQGTGAADDSGLPNDRFFAVRPEGSVSTLKIQRTERGDSAVYLCASSSGGVYNEQFFGPGTRLTVL.

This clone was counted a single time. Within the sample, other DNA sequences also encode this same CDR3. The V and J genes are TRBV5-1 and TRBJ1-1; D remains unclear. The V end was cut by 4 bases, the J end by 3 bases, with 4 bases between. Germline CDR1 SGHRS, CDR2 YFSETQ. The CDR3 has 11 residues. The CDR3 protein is CASSRDTEAFF. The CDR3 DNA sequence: TGCGCCAGCAGCCGTGACACTGAAGCTTTCTTT.

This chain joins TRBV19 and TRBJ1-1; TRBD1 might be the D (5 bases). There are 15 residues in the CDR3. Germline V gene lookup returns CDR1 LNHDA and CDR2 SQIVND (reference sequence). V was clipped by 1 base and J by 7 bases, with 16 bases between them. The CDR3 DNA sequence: TGTGCCAGTAGTATAGCTCCGGGGGTAACTAGTGAAGCTTTCTTT. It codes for CASSIAPGVTSEAFF.

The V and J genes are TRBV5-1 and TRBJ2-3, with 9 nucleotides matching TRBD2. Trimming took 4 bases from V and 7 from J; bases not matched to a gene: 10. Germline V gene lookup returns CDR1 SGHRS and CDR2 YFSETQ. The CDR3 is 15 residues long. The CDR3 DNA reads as TGCGCCAGCAGCCGGCCGACTAGCGGTCCCCATACGCAGTATTTT. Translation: CASSRPTSGPHTQYF.

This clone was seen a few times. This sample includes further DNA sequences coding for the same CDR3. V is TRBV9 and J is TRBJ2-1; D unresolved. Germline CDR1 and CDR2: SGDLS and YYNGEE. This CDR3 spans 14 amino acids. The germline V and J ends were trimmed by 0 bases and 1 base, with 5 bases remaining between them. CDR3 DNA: TGTGCCAGCAGCGTAGCAAGTTCCTACAATGAGCAGTTCTTC. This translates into CASSVASSYNEQFF.

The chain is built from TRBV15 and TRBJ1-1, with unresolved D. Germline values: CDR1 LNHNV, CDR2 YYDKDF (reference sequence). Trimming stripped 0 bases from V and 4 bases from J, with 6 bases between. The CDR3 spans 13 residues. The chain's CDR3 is CATSRELATEAFF. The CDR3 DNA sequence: TGTGCCACCAGCAGAGAGTTAGCCACTGAAGCTTTCTTT.

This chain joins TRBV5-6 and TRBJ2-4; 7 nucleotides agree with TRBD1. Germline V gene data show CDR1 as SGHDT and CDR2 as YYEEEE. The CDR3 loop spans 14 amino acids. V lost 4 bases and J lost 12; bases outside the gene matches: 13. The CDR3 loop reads CASSLSVRGLGQYF. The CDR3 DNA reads TGTGCCAGCAGCCTAAGCGTGAGGGGGCTTGGTCAGTACTTC.

CDR3 in DNA: TGTGCCAGCAGCACAGGGACAGGGGCAGCGGAGACCCAGTACTTC. It is translated as CASSTGTGAAETQYF. The chain recombines TRBV7-3 with TRBJ2-5, with 10 bases matching TRBD1. J was trimmed by 5 bases and V by 5 bases; bases with no gene match: 8. The CDR3 is 15 residues long. From germline, CDR1 is SGHTA and CDR2 FQGTGA. Drawing the rest from reference TRBV7-3 and TRBJ2-5, the complete variable domain is GAGVSQTPSNKVTEKGKYVELRCDPISGHTALYWYRQSLGQGPEFLIYFQGTGAADDSGLPNDRFFAVRPEGSVSTLKIQRTERGDSAVYLCASSTGTGAAETQYFGPGTRLLVL.

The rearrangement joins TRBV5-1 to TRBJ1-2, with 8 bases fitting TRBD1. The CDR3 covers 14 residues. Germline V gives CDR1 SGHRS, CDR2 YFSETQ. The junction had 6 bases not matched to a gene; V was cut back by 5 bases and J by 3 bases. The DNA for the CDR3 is TGCGCCAGCAGGCGGACAGGGAAGGACTATGGCTACACCTTC. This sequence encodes CASRRTGKDYGYTF.

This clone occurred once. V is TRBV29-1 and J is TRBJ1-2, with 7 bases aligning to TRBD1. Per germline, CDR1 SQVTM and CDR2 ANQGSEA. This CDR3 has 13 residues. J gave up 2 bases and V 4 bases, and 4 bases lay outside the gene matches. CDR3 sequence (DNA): TGCAGCGTTGGGGGACAGCTAAACTATGGCTACACCTTC. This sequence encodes CSVGGQLNYGYTF.

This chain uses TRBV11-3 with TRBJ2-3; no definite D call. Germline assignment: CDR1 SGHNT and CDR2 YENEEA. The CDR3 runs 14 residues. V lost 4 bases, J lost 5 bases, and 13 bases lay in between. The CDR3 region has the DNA TGTGCCAGCAGCTCAGAACCTTCTTTAGATACGCAGTATTTT. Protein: CASSSEPSLDTQYF.